A selection of T cell receptor beta chains follows, all from one sample in a study of neurological immune-mediated disorders. TCRdb fed the 5' RACE reads into MiXCR, producing one record per CDR3 protein. The profile shows tens of thousands of distinct CDR3 sequences, around 5.3% of them singletons. Sequencing was carried out using CD4+ T cells from blood. All receptors come from a woman under 30 with multiple sclerosis. Both conserved end residues are part of each CDR3. The order of the fields is V gene, clone size, J gene, D gene, CDR3 protein. A D gene is named only where the DNA matches it firmly. Clone size is shown for a subset of rows, as once, few, many or a class of expanded clone.

TRBV28	medium-sized	TRBJ2-7	TRBD1	CASSPGGQGHHEQYF
TRBV11-3	many	TRBJ2-1	TRBD2	CASSRDTSGMGDEQFF
TRBV3-1	many	TRBJ2-3	TRBD2	CASSQDPSGRAGDTQYF
TRBV5-1	many	TRBJ2-6	-	CASSLVISGANVLTF
TRBV29-1	many	TRBJ1-5	TRBD1	CSVGEGTGSNQPQHF
TRBV7-7	many	TRBJ2-1	-	CASSLDILTNNEQFF
TRBV7-9	medium-sized	TRBJ1-5	-	CASSVDSFNQPQHF
TRBV7-2	many	TRBJ1-5	-	CASSLQGLNQPQHF
TRBV7-2	-	TRBJ2-1	-	CASSFYICRAGQFF
TRBV7-2	many	TRBJ2-5	TRBD2	CASSLSGSWETQYF
TRBV12-3/TRBV12-4	many	TRBJ1-2	TRBD1	CASSLWGQGVGYTF
TRBV24-1	many	TRBJ1-1	-	CATSDPYGTPGF
TRBV10-1	many	TRBJ2-1	TRBD2	CASSFGLAGGRTDNEQFF
TRBV5-1	many	TRBJ2-7	TRBD2	CASSLGGGSSYEQYF
TRBV3-1	many	TRBJ2-3	TRBD2	CASSQVQRGINTQYF
TRBV4-3	many	TRBJ2-1	TRBD2	CASSPRRRLAGNHDEQFF
TRBV7-8	few	TRBJ2-3	-	CASSLRTSGYITDTQYF
TRBV11-2	many	TRBJ2-7	TRBD2	CASSLGDYYEQYF
TRBV18	many	TRBJ1-1	-	CASSPLPQGNTEAFF
TRBV20-1	many	TRBJ1-1	-	CSARDVQNTEAFF
TRBV20-1	-	TRBJ2-1	-	CSARELDYEQFF
TRBV28	many	TRBJ2-7	-	CAWGSSYEQYF
TRBV7-6	many	TRBJ1-1	-	CASSPYPRGRLHYSSEAFF
TRBV6-5	many	TRBJ2-1	-	CASRDPGRGIREQFF
TRBV7-3	few	TRBJ2-3	-	CASSLSGGPDTQYF
TRBV5-1	many	TRBJ1-1	-	CASSLGDRGFMNTEAFF
TRBV20-1	many	TRBJ1-1	-	CSLTRNTEAFF
TRBV12-3/TRBV12-4	many	TRBJ1-3	-	CASSLNDGNTIYF
TRBV5-5	few	TRBJ1-2	-	CASSSGAGGYTF
TRBV27	many	TRBJ2-1	-	CASSLVRDNEQFF
TRBV5-1	many	TRBJ1-4	-	CASSLDSLGGNEKLFF
TRBV10-3	many	TRBJ1-5	-	CAISSQGNQPQHF
TRBV6-5	many	TRBJ1-5	-	CASSYLGQTQHF
TRBV28	-	TRBJ2-7	-	CASSLDPGGYEQYF
TRBV12-3/TRBV12-4	many	TRBJ2-4	-	CASSFFDGRGLAKNIQYF
TRBV20-1	many	TRBJ2-3	-	CSAGSGGSTQYF
TRBV14	-	TRBJ2-5	-	CASSQDNPELWLQETQYF
TRBV12-3/TRBV12-4	many	TRBJ2-7	-	CASSAGLEQYF
TRBV20-1	many	TRBJ1-2	-	CSARTDSIGGYTF
TRBV15	many	TRBJ2-2	-	CATSREVMGVVAGELFF
TRBV20-1	many	TRBJ2-5	-	CSANPPPQETQYF
TRBV7-6	many	TRBJ2-2	-	CASSLSTGRTGELFF
TRBV20-1	many	TRBJ2-2	-	CSASGVRTGELFF
TRBV27	many	TRBJ2-1	-	CASSFLSRAGNEQFF
TRBV20-1	many	TRBJ1-2	-	CSASPSGGRTKRGYTF
TRBV11-3	-	TRBJ2-2	-	CASSFGRLNTGELFF
TRBV7-2	many	TRBJ2-3	-	CASSFSEYTQYF
TRBV5-1	many	TRBJ2-1	TRBD1	CASSFYRGPTYNEQFF
TRBV7-9	many	TRBJ1-1	-	CASSRTDTEAFF
TRBV10-3	many	TRBJ2-3	-	CATRGTDLPTDTQYF